This TCR beta chain was obtained from a study of PD-L1 blockade in urothelial cancer. Whole-study context: When patients started atezolizumab in about 2014, it was given at 1,200 mg intravenously every 3 weeks. T cell content in blood samples showed a median of 141,255.

Time point noted: pretreatment peripheral blood. CDR1 and CDR2 from the germline V gene are SGHRS and YFSETQ. The CDR3 loop spans 19 amino acids. The junction had 13 bases not matched to a gene; V was cut back by 1 base and J by 4 bases. Repertoires were generated with immunoSEQ multiplex PCR, while TCRdb's copy carries only in-frame clones and drops some. The data hold tens of thousands of clones, with around 75% observed a single time. The clonotype was recovered from a man in his 70s with urothelial cancer. Sequences were derived from PBMCs, sampled around atezolizumab (anti-PD-L1) treatment. This chain joins TRBV5-1 and TRBJ2-1; 11 nucleotides align to TRBD1. The CDR3 loop reads CASSLRGQGAVGSYNEQFF. As DNA, the CDR3 is TGCGCCAGCAGCTTGAGAGGACAGGGGGCAGTGGGATCGTACAATGAGCAGTTCTTC.